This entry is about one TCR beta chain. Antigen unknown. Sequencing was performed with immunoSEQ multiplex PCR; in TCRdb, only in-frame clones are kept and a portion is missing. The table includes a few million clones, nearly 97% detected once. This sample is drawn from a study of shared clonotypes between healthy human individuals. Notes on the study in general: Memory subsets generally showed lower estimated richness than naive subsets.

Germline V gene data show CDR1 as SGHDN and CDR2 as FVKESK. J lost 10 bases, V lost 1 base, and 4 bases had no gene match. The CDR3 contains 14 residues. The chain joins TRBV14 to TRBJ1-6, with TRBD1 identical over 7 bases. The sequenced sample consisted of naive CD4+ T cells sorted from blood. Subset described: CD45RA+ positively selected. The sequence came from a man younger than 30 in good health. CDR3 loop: CASSQGDRVSPLHF. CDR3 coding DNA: TGTGCCAGCAGCCAAGGTGACAGGGTATCACCCCTCCACTTT.